What follows are 7 T cell receptor beta chains derived from one specimen sequenced in a study of control samples from healthy donors and cancer patients. Repertoires were generated with immunoSEQ multiplex PCR, while TCRdb's copy carries only in-frame clones and drops some. In the table there are approximately 2,300 clones, about 95% of which are singletons. The sequenced sample was PBMCs. Every receptor here comes from a man between 65 and 85 years old with colorectal cancer.

The V and J genes are TRBV7-8 and TRBJ2-1; 13 bases line up with TRBD2. In germline, CDR1 is SGHVS, CDR2 FQNEAQ. V gave up 4 bases and J gave up 7 bases; unmatched junction bases: 13. The CDR3 covers 18 residues. The DNA of the CDR3 is TGTGCCAGCAGCTGGCGGGATGGGACTAGCGGGAATAGGAATGAGCAGTTCTTC. This encodes CASSWRDGTSGNRNEQFF.

J is TRBJ2-7 and V is TRBV10-3, with D uncertain. Germline CDR1 is ENHRY and CDR2 is SYGVKD. The CDR3 spans 12 residues. V was pared by 8 bases and J by 4 bases, with 12 bases between. CDR3 bases: TGTGCCATCGCCGGGTCATCTTACGAGCAGTACTTC. Translated: CAIAGSSYEQYF.

V usage is TRBV7-3 and J usage is TRBJ2-7; 7 bases are shared with TRBD2. V dropped 1 base and J dropped 0; count of bases not matched to a gene: 6. CDR3 length: 16 amino acids. Looked up from germline, CDR1 is SGHTA and CDR2 is FQGTGA. CDR3 DNA sequence: TGTGCCAGCAGCTTAAATTTAGCGGGTAGCTCCTACGAGCAGTACTTC. Translation: CASSLNLAGSSYEQYF.

The chain joins TRBV6-5 to TRBJ1-5; the D is unclear. The CDR3 spans 15 residues. Germline V gene data show CDR1 as MNHEY and CDR2 as SVGAGI. Trimming shortened V by 8 bases and J by 1 base, and 15 bases separated the two germline ends. The CDR3 loop is CASSFWSGSNQPQHF. CDR3 DNA: TGTGCCAGCTCCTTTTGGTCCGGGAGCAATCAGCCCCAGCATTTT.

V gene TRBV7-9 combines with J gene TRBJ1-1; perhaps TRBD1 as D (6 bases). The CDR3 sequence is 13 residues long. Trimming took 4 bases from V and 1 from J, leaving 7 bases between them. From germline, CDR1 is SEHNR and CDR2 FQNEAQ (reference sequence). As DNA, the CDR3 is TGTGCCAGCAGCTGGACAGCGAACACTGAAGCTTTCTTT. Protein sequence: CASSWTANTEAFF.

The J gene is TRBJ2-7, the V gene TRBV6-2 or TRBV6-3, with a tentative D call TRBD2 (7 bases). This CDR3 has 17 residues. Germline V gives CDR1 MNHEY, CDR2 SVGEGT. V was pared by 0 bases and J by 3 bases, with 18 bases between. As DNA, the CDR3 is TGTGCCAGCAGTTACTCTTTGGGGGGGCAGATCTACTACGAGCAGTACTTC. Amino acid sequence: CASSYSLGGQIYYEQYF.

V gene TRBV27 combines with J gene TRBJ2-5, with 11 bases matching TRBD2. Germline CDR1 MNHEY, CDR2 SMNVEV (reference sequence). J lost 3 bases, V lost 4 bases, and 4 bases had no gene match. The CDR3 is 15 amino acids. As DNA, the CDR3 is TGTGCCAGCAGTTCCGGGACTAGCGGCGAAGAGACCCAGTACTTC. Amino acids: CASSSGTSGEETQYF.